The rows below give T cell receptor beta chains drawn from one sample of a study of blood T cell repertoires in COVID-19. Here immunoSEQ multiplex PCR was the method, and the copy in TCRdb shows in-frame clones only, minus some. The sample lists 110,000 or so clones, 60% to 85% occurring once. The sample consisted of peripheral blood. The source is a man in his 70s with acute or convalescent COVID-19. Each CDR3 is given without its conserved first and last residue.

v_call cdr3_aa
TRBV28 ASSVRYEQY
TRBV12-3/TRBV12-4 ASRMGRLEKLF
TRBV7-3 ASSLTLAGRNEQF
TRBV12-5 ASGLGGEEF
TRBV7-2 ASSLAGTNPTDTQY
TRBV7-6 ASSLGWAQNTEAF
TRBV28 ASSGDSSNQPQH
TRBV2 AIRGEGTEAF
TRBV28 ASSFQGAGGYT
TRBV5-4 ASSLGGTSGSNEQF
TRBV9 ASSVEGAVQETQY
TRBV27 ASSWGLGNSYEQY
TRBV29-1 SVAGTSYEQY
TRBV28 ASSFSGWEGPRTNEKLF
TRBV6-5 ASSYRRGTTNEKLF
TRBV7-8 ASSLRLRGNNEKLF
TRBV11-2 ASSLSFTGGSPLH
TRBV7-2 ASSPAGLAGVAGELF
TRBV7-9 ASSLKWTGDKAF
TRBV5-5 ASSLSGHLYEQY